This section outlines one T cell receptor beta chain sequence together with its context. Its antigen is not identified. Researchers ran the PCR with 60 Vbeta and 13 Jbeta primers. This table comes from immunoSEQ multiplex PCR, and its TCRdb copy is limited to in-frame clones, with some not included. The profile shows fewer than 90,000 clones, about 80% of them singletons. This CDR3 is 15 amino acids long. Germline CDR1 is SGHRS and CDR2 is YFSETQ. V shed 0 bases and J shed 5 bases, with 15 bases lying between them. This specimen belongs to a study of cytomegalovirus exposure and HLA in healthy donors. Study-wide results and limits: Most TCR sequences showed up rarely, but some public TCRs showed up in many donors.

Sequenced input: PBMCs. This chain uses TRBV5-1 with TRBJ2-7, with D possibly being TRBD1 (6 bases). The receptor was derived from a female donor in good health and CMV-seronegative. DNA of the CDR3: TGCGCCAGCAGCTTGGACGGCAGGGGTTGGAACGAGCAGTACTTC. It translates to CASSLDGRGWNEQYF.